The 29 T cell receptor beta chains below all came from one sample that was sequenced in a study of T cell changes during pregnancy in multiple sclerosis. The assay was immunoSEQ multiplex PCR, and TCRdb's table has in-frame clones only and misses some. The sample lists around 67,000 clones; 92% were seen once. The sample in question was peripheral blood, obtained in the first trimester of pregnancy. Every receptor here comes from a female donor with multiple sclerosis, enrolled in a pregnancy study.

The chain is built from TRBV19 and TRBJ1-1, with D unclear. The CDR3 has 14 residues. V lost 1 base and J 4 bases, leaving 10 bases between the germline ends. Germline V lookup: CDR1 LNHDA, CDR2 SQIVND (reference sequence). For the CDR3, the DNA is TGTGCCAGTAGTATAGGCCCCCCGGGCACTGAAGCTTTCTTT. This codes for CASSIGPPGTEAFF. The variable domain in full, with the rest retrieved from reference TRBV19 and TRBJ1-1, is DGGITQSPKYLFRKEGQNVTLSCEQNLNHDAMYWYRQDPGQGLRLIYYSQIVNDFQKGDIAEGYSVSREKKESFPLTVTSAQKNPTAFYLCASSIGPPGTEAFFGQGTRLTVV.

The V call is TRBV28, the J call TRBJ2-1; 14 nucleotides align to TRBD2. J was trimmed by 7 bases and V by 6 bases; bases with no gene match: 17. Germline V CDR1 and CDR2: MDHEN, SYDVKM. The CDR3 sequence is 19 residues long. The CDR3 coding sequence is TGTGCCAGCAGGCAACCGGGACTAGCGGGAGACGGTAGAGGGAATGAGCAGTTCTTC. Amino acid sequence: CASRQPGLAGDGRGNEQFF.

This sequence joins TRBV5-1 and TRBJ2-1, with 10 bases lining up with TRBD2. With 3 bases clipped from V and 2 bases from J, the junction kept 5 bases outside the gene matches. The CDR3 totals 16 residues. The germline V gene encodes CDR1 SGHRS and CDR2 YFSETQ. The CDR3 is CASSSPSGRAYNEQFF. DNA of the CDR3: TGCGCCAGCAGCTCTCCTAGCGGGAGAGCCTACAATGAGCAGTTCTTC.

Turning to this clone: The same CDR3 also results from other DNA sequences found in this sample. The rearrangement links TRBV10-3 to TRBJ1-1; perhaps TRBD1 as D (6 bases). The CDR3 loop spans 13 amino acids. Trimming removed 5 bases at V and 2 bases at J, with 9 bases between. Looked up from germline, CDR1 is ENHRY and CDR2 is SYGVKD. The CDR3 DNA reads as TGTGCCATCAGTCCGACAGGTAACACTGAAGCTTTCTTT. It translates to CAISPTGNTEAFF.

The chain joins TRBV27 to TRBJ2-2; D may be TRBD2 (6 bases). Germline CDR1 and CDR2: MNHEY and SMNVEV (reference sequence). CDR3 length: 16 residues. Trimming took 1 base from V and 6 from J, leaving 15 bases between them. The CDR3, as DNA: TGTGCCAGCAGTTTATTTGGAGGCGGGGCTTCCGGGGAGCTGTTTTTT. This sequence encodes CASSLFGGGASGELFF.

In this sample, this clone turned up once. This chain links TRBV10-3 with TRBJ1-4; tentative D call: TRBD1 (5 bases). Trimming removed 0 bases from V and 5 bases from J, with 10 bases in between. Looked up from germline, CDR1 is ENHRY and CDR2 is SYGVKD. CDR3 length: 15 residues. CDR3 in amino acids: CAISESKGMNEKLFF. The CDR3 DNA is TGTGCCATCAGTGAGTCAAAGGGGATGAATGAAAAACTGTTTTTT.

This chain's CDR3 is CSVEGTGGQTEAFF. The CDR3 region has the DNA TGCAGCGTTGAAGGGACAGGGGGCCAGACTGAAGCTTTCTTT. This chain joins TRBV29-1 and TRBJ1-1, with 11 positions matching TRBD1. This CDR3 region has 14 residues. After removal of 1 base from V and 5 bases from J, the junction contained 3 bases not matched to a gene. Germline CDR1 SQVTM, CDR2 ANQGSEA.

The chain is built from TRBV28 and TRBJ2-7; no clear D gene. Between the trimmed V and J ends, which lost 6 bases and 0 bases, there was a span of 6 bases. The CDR3 contains 12 residues. Germline V lookup: CDR1 MDHEN, CDR2 SYDVKM. The CDR3 protein is CASSPFSYEQYF. The CDR3 DNA follows: TGTGCCAGCAGCCCCTTCTCCTACGAGCAGTACTTC.

This chain connects TRBV25-1 to TRBJ2-5, with TRBD2 matching over 12 bases. This CDR3 spans 16 amino acids. V was pared by 2 bases and J by 5 bases, with 6 bases of the junction left unmatched. The V gene's germline CDR1 is MGHDK and CDR2 SYGVNS. The CDR3: CASSEGRLAGVETQYF. The CDR3 coding sequence is TGTGCCAGCAGTGAAGGGAGACTAGCGGGAGTGGAGACCCAGTACTTC.

V usage is TRBV15 and J usage is TRBJ2-1; 7 nucleotides match TRBD2. Losses at the gene ends were 0 bases for V and 10 bases for J; bases not matched to a gene: 12. Looked up from germline, CDR1 is LNHNV and CDR2 is YYDKDF (reference sequence). This CDR3 contains 16 residues. This chain's CDR3 is CATSRDGLVLIGEQFF. The CDR3 bases are TGTGCCACCAGCAGAGATGGACTAGTGTTAATCGGGGAGCAGTTCTTC.

V is TRBV12-5 and J is TRBJ2-7, with TRBD2 matching over 10 bases. Germline values: CDR1 LGHNT, CDR2 FRNRAP. V shed 2 bases and J 6 bases; nucleotides not matched to a gene: 7. The length of the CDR3 is 15 residues. The CDR3 loop reads CASGLTLAGAPEQYF. The CDR3, as DNA: TGTGCTAGTGGTTTGACCCTAGCGGGAGCACCCGAGCAGTACTTC.

V gene TRBV7-2 combines with J gene TRBJ2-2, with 7 positions matching TRBD1. CDR1 is SGHTA and CDR2 is FQGNSA in the germline V gene. V trimming: 5 bases; J trimming: 5 bases; junction bases outside the gene matches: 8. This CDR3 has 15 residues. The CDR3 DNA is TGTGCCAGCAGCCAGACAGGGAGTGCAACCGGGGAGCTGTTTTTT. It yields the protein CASSQTGSATGELFF.

This clone was recorded once. The chain employs TRBV5-5 and TRBJ2-2, with 7 bases that match TRBD2. The germline gives CDR1 SGHKS, CDR2 YYEKEE (reference sequence). The CDR3 runs 17 residues. Trimming at V came to 1 base and at J to 6 bases, leaving 12 bases not matched to a gene. CDR3: CASSLRAVWGGSGELFF. Written as DNA, the CDR3 is TGTGCCAGCAGCTTGCGAGCGGTCTGGGGGGGATCCGGGGAGCTGTTTTTT.

This clone was observed a single time. CDR3 coding DNA: TGTGCCAGCAGCCAGTTTGGCCCGACTAGCGGGGCCAATACCCAGTACTTC. Protein sequence: CASSQFGPTSGANTQYF. The V call is TRBV4-2, the J call TRBJ2-5; 11 bases map to TRBD2. V dropped 3 bases and J dropped 8; count of bases not matched to a gene: 14. The CDR3 runs 17 residues. The germline CDR1 and CDR2 sequences are LGHNA and YNFKEQ.

The genes are TRBV9 and TRBJ2-5, with a possible D match to TRBD2 (5 bases). The CDR3 has 16 amino acids. Germline-derived CDR1 and CDR2 are SGDLS and YYNGEE. V lost 4 bases, J lost 0 bases, and 16 bases lay in between. CDR3 DNA: TGTGCCAGCAGCCCCCGGGATCGTGGGAACCAAGAGACCCAGTACTTC. The encoded protein is CASSPRDRGNQETQYF. Full variable domain (outside the CDR3, taken from reference TRBV9 and TRBJ2-5): DSGVTQTPKHLITATGQRVTLRCSPRSGDLSVYWYQQSLDQGLQFLIQYYNGEERAKGNILERFSAQQFPDLHSELNLSSLELGDSALYFCASSPRDRGNQETQYFGPGTRLLVL.

The rearrangement joins TRBV19 to TRBJ2-7, with TRBD2 identical over 7 bases. The V gene's germline CDR1 is LNHDA and CDR2 SQIVND (reference sequence). This CDR3 is built from 16 residues. Losses at the gene ends were 5 bases for V and 6 bases for J; bases not matched to a gene: 16. CDR3 DNA sequence: TGTGCCAGTAGTCCAACCCTAGCGGAGTCGGCCCGCGAGCAGTACTTC. Protein: CASSPTLAESAREQYF.

This chain joins TRBV7-2 and TRBJ1-1; D is undetermined. The CDR3 length is 13 residues. Trimming pared 2 bases from V and 3 bases from J, leaving 7 bases between. Germline CDR1 and CDR2: SGHTA and FQGNSA. CDR3 bases: TGTGCCAGCAGCTTAAAACCGGACACTGAAGCTTTCTTT. Its translation: CASSLKPDTEAFF.

The rearrangement joins TRBV2 to TRBJ2-3, with D hard to call. This CDR3 spans 13 amino acids. V was shortened by 4 bases and J by 2 bases, with 7 bases between the two germline ends. Germline V lookup: CDR1 SNHLY, CDR2 FYNNEI. The CDR3 DNA is TGTGCCAGCAGTGGGGCAGACACAGATACGCAGTATTTT. It specifies CASSGADTDTQYF.

In nucleotides, the CDR3 is TGTGCCAGCAGCCCCGCGGTGACTTACCCGACCTACGAGCAGTACTTC. Its protein product is CASSPAVTYPTYEQYF. This rearrangement joins TRBV5-4 to TRBJ2-7; no firm D call. The length of the CDR3 is 16 residues. Germline CDR1 reads SGHNT; CDR2 reads YYREEE (reference sequence). V was shortened by 4 bases and J by 2 bases, with 19 bases between the two germline ends.

The rearrangement joins TRBV7-9 to TRBJ2-7; D is possibly TRBD1 (6 bases). The germline V gene has CDR1 SEHNR and CDR2 FQNEAQ (reference sequence). The germline V and J ends were trimmed by 2 bases and 0 bases, with 11 bases remaining between them. The length of the CDR3 is 15 residues. CDR3 nucleotide sequence: TGTGCCAGCAGCTTAACAGGGATCAGCTCCTACGAGCAGTACTTC. Its protein product is CASSLTGISSYEQYF.

The chain joins TRBV30 to TRBJ1-3; D unclear. Per germline, CDR1 GTSNPN and CDR2 SVGIG (reference sequence). V was trimmed by 4 bases and J by 4 bases, leaving 11 bases between them. The CDR3 has 13 amino acids. CDR3 sequence reads: CAWKKSAGNTIYF. CDR3 in DNA: TGTGCCTGGAAAAAGAGTGCAGGAAACACCATATATTTT.

The chain carries TRBV6-6 and TRBJ1-5; TRBD1 is a possible D gene (5 bases). The CDR3 consists of 16 residues. The V gene lost 7 bases and the J gene lost 0 bases, with 16 bases spanning the gap. Germline assignment: CDR1 MNHNY and CDR2 SVGAGI (reference sequence). CDR3 amino acids: CASTGGRPYSNQPQHF. The DNA for the CDR3 is TGTGCCAGCACCGGGGGGAGACCCTATAGCAATCAGCCCCAGCATTTT.

The rearrangement joins TRBV7-9 to TRBJ1-1; 8 bases agree with TRBD1. Germline assignment: CDR1 SEHNR and CDR2 FQNEAQ (reference sequence). The J segment lost 7 bases and the V segment lost 3 bases, leaving 10 bases of the junction unmatched. The CDR3 spans 15 residues. This CDR3 is CASSFPDRDQFEAFF. CDR3 DNA: TGTGCCAGCAGCTTCCCGGACAGGGACCAATTTGAAGCTTTCTTT.

The chain joins TRBV5-1 to TRBJ2-7; TRBD1 is a possible D gene (6 bases). Deletions cut 4 bases from V and 4 bases from J, with 12 bases between. Germline loops: CDR1 SGHRS, CDR2 YFSETQ. The CDR3 is 13 amino acids. CDR3 nucleotide sequence: TGCGCCAGCAGCACAACAGGGTATTACGAGCAGTACTTC. Its protein is CASSTTGYYEQYF.

This chain links TRBV7-9 with TRBJ1-1, with 7 nucleotides matching TRBD1. With V trimmed by 4 bases and J by 0 bases, 5 bases remained unmatched. Germline V CDR1 and CDR2: SEHNR, FQNEAQ (reference sequence). There are 15 residues in the CDR3. The CDR3 sequence: CASSSHRGLNTEAFF. The DNA of the CDR3 is TGTGCCAGCAGCTCCCACAGGGGTTTGAACACTGAAGCTTTCTTT.

The chain uses TRBV6-6 and TRBJ2-7, with a weak D call TRBD2 (6 bases). Germline-derived CDR1 and CDR2 are MNHNY and SVGAGI (reference sequence). V was shortened by 8 bases and J by 0 bases, with 8 bases between the two germline ends. This CDR3 is 12 amino acids long. CDR3 residues: CASFGGSYEQYF. The DNA of the CDR3 is TGTGCCAGCTTCGGGGGCTCCTACGAGCAGTACTTC.

The V gene is TRBV7-2, the J gene TRBJ2-5, with TRBD2 as a possible D gene (6 bases). V dropped 1 base and J dropped 5 bases, with 14 bases sitting between them. The CDR3 covers 15 residues. Germline-derived CDR1 and CDR2 are SGHTA and FQGNSA. The CDR3 DNA is TGTGCCAGCAGCTTAGATCTTACCGGGAGCGAGACCCAGTACTTC. Residues: CASSLDLTGSETQYF. The full variable domain, with the rest looked up from reference TRBV7-2 and TRBJ2-5, is GAGVSQSPSNKVTEKGKDVELRCDPISGHTALYWYRQSLGQGLEFLIYFQGNSAPDKSGLPSDRFSAERTGGSVSTLTIQRTQQEDSAVYLCASSLDLTGSETQYFGPGTRLLVL.

This clone has more than one count but fewer than ten. The CDR3 sequence is CASSLGSTSGRPLFYNEQFF. DNA of the CDR3: TGTGCCAGCAGCTTAGGGTCGACTAGCGGGAGGCCACTATTTTACAATGAGCAGTTCTTC. The chain is built from TRBV13 and TRBJ2-1; TRBD2 aligns across 13 bases. Germline CDR1 reads PRHDT; CDR2 reads FYEKMQ (reference sequence). After removal of 0 bases from V and 4 bases from J, the junction contained 12 bases not matched to a gene. This CDR3 spans 20 amino acids.

Points on this clone: Other DNA sequences in the same sample also yield this CDR3. The chain couples TRBV7-9 to TRBJ2-7; 14 positions match TRBD2. CDR3 length: 15 residues. CDR1 is SEHNR and CDR2 is FQNEAQ in the germline V gene (reference sequence). V was pared by 6 bases and J by 6 bases, with 7 bases of the junction left unmatched. CDR3 bases: TGTGCCAGCAGACCGGGACTAGCGGGAGAGGGCGAGCAGTACTTC. This sequence encodes CASRPGLAGEGEQYF.